This T cell receptor beta chain is drawn from a study of blood T cell repertoires in COVID-19. In the study overall: Samples representing acute and convalescent COVID-19 were sourced from the United States, Italy and Spain. The analysed material was cDNA or gDNA that came from T cells, B-cell-depleted T cells, or PBMCs.

Original methodology: Reference gene primer amplification in the assay estimated nucleated cell counts. Sequencing was performed with immunoSEQ multiplex PCR; in TCRdb, only in-frame clones are kept and a portion is missing. V, J and clone size reflect that table, while D and trimming were determined from the DNA. The sample records about 36,000 clones, around 78% being singletons. Trimming took 3 bases from V and 5 from J, leaving 7 bases between them. This CDR3 spans 12 amino acids. The sample comprised peripheral blood. The J gene is TRBJ1-1, the V gene TRBV12-3 or TRBV12-4; D is unresolved. The sequence derives from a man in his sixties with acute or convalescent COVID-19. CDR3 region: CASSFGDTEAFF. CDR3 nucleotides: TGTGCCAGCAGTTTTGGAGATACTGAAGCTTTCTTT.